The clone carrying this TCR beta chain was picked up a small number of times. This record comes from a study of beta chain features in type 1 diabetes. What was sequenced were expressed TCRB transcripts, since all of the isolated RNA had been reverse transcribed. An average approximately 4 million reads came from naive, central memory and regulatory T cell samples. Some clones are missing from TCRdb's copy, which holds only in-frame ones; the method was immunoSEQ multiplex PCR. The repertoire includes under 900,000 clones, roughly 16% of them detected once, and around 0.02% sits in the top ten. The sequence came from a woman in her late teens or twenties in good health. The sequencing sample was made of naive CD4+ T cells from blood.

The chain's CDR3 is CASSFTGKYDEQYF. The DNA for the CDR3 is TGTGCCAGCAGTTTTACAGGGAAATATGACGAGCAGTACTTC. The chain links TRBV6-5 to TRBJ2-7, with D tentatively TRBD1 (6 bases). Germline V gene lookup returns CDR1 MNHEY and CDR2 SVGAGI. The CDR3 is 14 amino acids. The germline V and J ends were trimmed by 4 bases and 5 bases, with 15 bases remaining between them.